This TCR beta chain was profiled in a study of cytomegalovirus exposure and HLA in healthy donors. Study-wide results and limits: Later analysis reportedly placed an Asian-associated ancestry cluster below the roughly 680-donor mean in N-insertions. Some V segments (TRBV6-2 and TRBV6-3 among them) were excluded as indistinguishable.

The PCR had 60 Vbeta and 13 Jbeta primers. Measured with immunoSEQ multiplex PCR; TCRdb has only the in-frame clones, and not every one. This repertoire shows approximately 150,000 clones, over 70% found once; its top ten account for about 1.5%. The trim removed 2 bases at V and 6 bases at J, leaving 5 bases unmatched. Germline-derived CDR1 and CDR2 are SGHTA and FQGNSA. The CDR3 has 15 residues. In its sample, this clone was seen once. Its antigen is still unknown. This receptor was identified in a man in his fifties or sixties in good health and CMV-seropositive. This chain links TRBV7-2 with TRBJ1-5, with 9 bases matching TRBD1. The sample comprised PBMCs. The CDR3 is CASSLHRGLSQPQHF. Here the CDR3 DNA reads TGTGCCAGCAGCTTACACAGGGGGCTCTCTCAGCCCCAGCATTTT.